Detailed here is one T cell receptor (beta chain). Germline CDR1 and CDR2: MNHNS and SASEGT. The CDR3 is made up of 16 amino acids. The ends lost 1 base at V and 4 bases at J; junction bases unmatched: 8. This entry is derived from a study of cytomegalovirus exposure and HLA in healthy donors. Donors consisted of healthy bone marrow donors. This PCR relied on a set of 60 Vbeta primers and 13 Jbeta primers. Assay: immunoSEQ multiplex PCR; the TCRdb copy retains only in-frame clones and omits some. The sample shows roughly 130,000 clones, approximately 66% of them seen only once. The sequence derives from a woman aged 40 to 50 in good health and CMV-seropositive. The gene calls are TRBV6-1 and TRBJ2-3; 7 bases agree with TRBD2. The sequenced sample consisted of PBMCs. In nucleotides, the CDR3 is TGTGCCAGCAGTGAAGAGCGCGGGAGTTCCTCAGATACGCAGTATTTT. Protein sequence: CASSEERGSSSDTQYF.